This T cell receptor (beta chain) was sequenced during a study of beta chain features in type 1 diabetes. Study outcomes and limitations: It was possible that PCR favored shorter templates, equally so in patients and controls. Among all four CD4+ subsets, Type 1 diabetes patients had TCRB CDR3s that were moderately but significantly shorter.

CDR1 is SGHVS and CDR2 is FNYEAQ in the germline V gene. The CDR3 runs 15 residues. V was clipped by 3 bases and J by 1 base; unmatched bases: 4. Sequenced material consisted of expressed TCRB transcripts (all of the isolated RNA was reverse transcribed). The protocol was immunoSEQ multiplex PCR, while the TCRdb copy is restricted to in-frame clones and leaves out a portion. The repertoire includes 600,000 to 700,000 clones, over 10% of them detected once, and more than 0.1% sits in the top ten. Once sorted, every population was more than 95% pure. To note about this clone: Its matching antigen is unknown.

The chain has TRBV7-6 and TRBJ2-5; TRBD1 matches 8 bases. The sequence came from a man younger than 40 with type 1 diabetes. Input material: naive CD4+ T cells from blood. This CDR3 is CASSFRQGPQETQYF. For the CDR3, the DNA is TGTGCCAGCAGCTTTCGACAGGGGCCCCAAGAGACCCAGTACTTC.